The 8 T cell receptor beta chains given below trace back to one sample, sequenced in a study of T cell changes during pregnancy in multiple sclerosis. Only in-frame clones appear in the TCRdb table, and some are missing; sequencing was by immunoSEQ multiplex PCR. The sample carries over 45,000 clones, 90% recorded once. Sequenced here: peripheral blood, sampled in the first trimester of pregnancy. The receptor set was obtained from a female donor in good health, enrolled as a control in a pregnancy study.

CDR3 in DNA: TGTGCCAGCAGCTCAGGGACATTACAAGAGACCCAGTACTTC. This sequence encodes CASSSGTLQETQYF. The V gene is TRBV7-2, the J gene TRBJ2-5; TRBD1 might be the D (6 bases). Germline V gene data show CDR1 as SGHTA and CDR2 as FQGNSA. Trimming took 4 bases from V and 2 from J, leaving 11 bases between them. The CDR3 consists of 14 residues.

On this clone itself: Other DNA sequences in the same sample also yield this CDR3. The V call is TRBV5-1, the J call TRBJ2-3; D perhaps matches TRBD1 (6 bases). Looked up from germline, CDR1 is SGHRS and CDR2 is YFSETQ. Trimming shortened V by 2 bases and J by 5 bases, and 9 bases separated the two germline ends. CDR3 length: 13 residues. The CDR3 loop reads CASSFPGEDTQYF. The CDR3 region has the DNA TGCGCCAGCAGCTTTCCAGGGGAAGATACGCAGTATTTT.

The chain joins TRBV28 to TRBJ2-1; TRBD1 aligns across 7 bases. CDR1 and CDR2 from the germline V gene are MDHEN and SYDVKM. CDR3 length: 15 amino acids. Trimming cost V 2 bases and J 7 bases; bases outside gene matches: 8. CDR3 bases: TGTGCCAGCAGTTTAACTCAAACAGGGGTAAATGAGCAGTTCTTC. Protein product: CASSLTQTGVNEQFF.

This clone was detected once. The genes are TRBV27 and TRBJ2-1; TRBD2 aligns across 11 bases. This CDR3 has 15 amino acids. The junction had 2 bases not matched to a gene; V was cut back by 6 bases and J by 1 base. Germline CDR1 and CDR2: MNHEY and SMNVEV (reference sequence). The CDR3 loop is CASSLAGGSYNEQFF. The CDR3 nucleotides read TGTGCCAGCAGCTTAGCGGGGGGGTCCTACAATGAGCAGTTCTTC.

The CDR3: CASRAGNQPQHF. The CDR3 region has the DNA TGTGCCAGCCGCGCGGGGAATCAGCCCCAGCATTTT. The gene calls are TRBV28 and TRBJ1-5; unclear D gene. V was trimmed by 8 bases and J by 4 bases, leaving 9 bases between them. The germline V gene has CDR1 MDHEN and CDR2 SYDVKM. The CDR3 totals 12 residues.

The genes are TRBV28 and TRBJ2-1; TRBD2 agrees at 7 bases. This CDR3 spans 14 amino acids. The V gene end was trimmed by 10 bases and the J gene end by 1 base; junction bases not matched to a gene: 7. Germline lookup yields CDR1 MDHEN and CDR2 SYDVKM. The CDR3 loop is CATGAGRSYNEQFF. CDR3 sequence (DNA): TGTGCCACCGGAGCGGGAAGGTCCTACAATGAGCAGTTCTTC.

The CDR3 bases are TGCAGCGTTGTCGATATGTTCAGCTCCTACGAGCAGTACTTC. Protein: CSVVDMFSSYEQYF. The chain carries TRBV29-1 and TRBJ2-7; D gene ambiguous. V lost 4 bases and J 0 bases, leaving 13 bases between the germline ends. CDR1 and CDR2 from the germline V gene are SQVTM and ANQGSEA. This CDR3 comprises 14 residues.

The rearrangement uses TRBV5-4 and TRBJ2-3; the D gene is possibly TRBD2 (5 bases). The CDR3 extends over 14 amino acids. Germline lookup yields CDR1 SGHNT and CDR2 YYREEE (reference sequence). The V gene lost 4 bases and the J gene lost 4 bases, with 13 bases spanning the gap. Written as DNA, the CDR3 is TGTGCCAGCAGCCCCGGAGGAGTTGCAGATACGCAGTATTTT. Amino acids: CASSPGGVADTQYF.